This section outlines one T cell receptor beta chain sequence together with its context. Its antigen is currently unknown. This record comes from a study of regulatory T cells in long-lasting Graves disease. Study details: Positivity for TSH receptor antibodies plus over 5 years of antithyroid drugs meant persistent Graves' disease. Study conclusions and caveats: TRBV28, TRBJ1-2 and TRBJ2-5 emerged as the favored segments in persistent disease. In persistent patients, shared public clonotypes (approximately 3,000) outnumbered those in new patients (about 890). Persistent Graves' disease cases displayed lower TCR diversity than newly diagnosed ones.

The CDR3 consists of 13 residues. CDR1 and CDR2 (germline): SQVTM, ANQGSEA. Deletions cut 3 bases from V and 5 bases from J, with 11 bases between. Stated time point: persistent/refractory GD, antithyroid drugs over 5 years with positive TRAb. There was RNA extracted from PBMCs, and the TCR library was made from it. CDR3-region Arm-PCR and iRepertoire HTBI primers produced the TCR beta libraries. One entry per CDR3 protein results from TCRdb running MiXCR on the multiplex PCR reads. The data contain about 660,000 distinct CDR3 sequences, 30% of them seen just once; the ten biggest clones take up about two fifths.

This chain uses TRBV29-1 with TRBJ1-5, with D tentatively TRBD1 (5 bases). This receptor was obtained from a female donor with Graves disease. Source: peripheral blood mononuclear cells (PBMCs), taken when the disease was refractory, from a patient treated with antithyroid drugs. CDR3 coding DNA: TGCAGCGTTGAGGTAGGGGCGGATCAGCCCCAGCATTTT. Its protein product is CSVEVGADQPQHF.